Listed below are T cell receptor beta chains from one sample, sequenced in a study of early T cells in non-severe SARS-CoV-2 infection. TCRdb independently ran MiXCR on the 5' RACE reads; one entry per CDR3 protein. The table includes around 100,000 distinct CDR3 sequences, under 15% detected once. Sequences were obtained from whole blood. The source of these receptors is an adult who was a healthcare worker with PCR-confirmed SARS-CoV-2 infection or an uninfected control (not recorded which). Both conserved end residues are part of each CDR3. The D gene is left open where the match is weak. The listing skips clone size in some rows; elsewhere it reads once, few, many or a size class.

>TRBV12-3/TRBV12-4|TRBJ2-2|many|TRBD2
TGTGCCAGCAGCCATACTAGCGGCCTAAACACCGGGGAGCTGTTTTTT
CASSHTSGLNTGELFF
>TRBV11-2|TRBJ2-1|NA|TRBD1
TGTGCCAGCAGCTATATACCCAGGACAGGGTTGAACAATGAGCAGCTCTTC
CASSYIPRTGLNNEQLF
>TRBV2|TRBJ2-2|many|TRBD2
TGTGCCAGCAGGGCCAGCGGGATGTACACCGGGGAGCTGTTTTTT
CASRASGMYTGELFF
>TRBV28|TRBJ2-7|many|TRBD2
TGTGCCAGCAGTTTAGGGCGGGAGCGGCTCGAGCAGTACTTC
CASSLGRERLEQYF
>TRBV24-1|TRBJ2-2|many|NA
TGTGCCACCAGTGAGTGGGGATCGGATAGGGCCGGGGAGCTGTTTTTT
CATSEWGSDRAGELFF
>TRBV28|TRBJ2-1|NA|NA
TGTGCCAGCAGCCCCCCGAGGGGGGTAACGTTCTTC
CASSPPRGVTFF
>TRBV20-1|TRBJ2-7|few|TRBD1
TGCAGTGCTAGAGGGGACAGGCCGAACGAGCAGTACTTC
CSARGDRPNEQYF
>TRBV7-8|TRBJ2-5|NA|NA
TGTGCCAGCAGCTACCCACTTCGGGGAGCGAGGGAGACCCAGTACTTC
CASSYPLRGARETQYF
>TRBV2|TRBJ1-1|few|NA
TGTGCCAGCAGTGACAGGGGCGCGGATACTGAAGCTTTCTTT
CASSDRGADTEAFF
>TRBV20-1|TRBJ2-7|NA|TRBD2
TGCAGTGCGGCCGGGACTAGAGTACACGTGGAGCAGTACTTC
CSAAGTRVHVEQYF
>TRBV28|TRBJ2-7|few|NA
TGTGCCAGCAGTTTAGTGGACCATACCCTAATCGAGCAGTACTTC
CASSLVDHTLIEQYF
>TRBV20-1|TRBJ2-3|NA|TRBD2
TGCAGTGCTAGACCCTCCTTAGCGGGAGAAGCAGATACGCAGTATTTT
CSARPSLAGEADTQYF
>TRBV5-6|TRBJ1-1|NA|NA
TGTGCCAGCAGCTTGAAGACAGGATCCACTGAAGCTTTCTTT
CASSLKTGSTEAFF
>TRBV7-8|TRBJ2-7|few|TRBD2
TGTGCCAGCAGCTTAGTTCTAGCGGGAGGAGAAGAGCAGTACTTC
CASSLVLAGGEEQYF
>TRBV2|TRBJ2-7|NA|NA
TGTGCCACCATATCAGGCACCTACGAGCAGTACTTC
CATISGTYEQYF
>TRBV20-1|TRBJ1-5|many|TRBD1
TGCAGTGCCCTGGGACAGACGTATAGCAATCAGCCCCAGCATTTT
CSALGQTYSNQPQHF
>TRBV5-1|TRBJ2-7|NA|NA
TGCGCCAGCAGCTTGGAACAGGGCTACGAGCAGTACTTC
CASSLEQGYEQYF
>TRBV20-1|TRBJ2-1|few|NA
TGCAGTGCTAGAAAGGGAGGGGGCGCCTACAATGAGCAGTTCTTC
CSARKGGGAYNEQFF
>TRBV15|TRBJ1-5|few|NA
TGTGCCACCAGCTTATTGGCGGGGGACCAGCCCCAGCATTTT
CATSLLAGDQPQHF
>TRBV5-1|TRBJ2-3|NA|NA
TGCGCCAGCAGCTTGCAGAAGAGCACAGATACGCAGTATTTT
CASSLQKSTDTQYF
>TRBV18|TRBJ2-1|few|NA
TGTGCCAGCTCACCAAAGGGCGGGGCTCGGAATTACAATGAGCAGTTCTTC
CASSPKGGARNYNEQFF
>TRBV2|TRBJ1-1|NA|NA
TGTGCCAGCACTTGGACCCCACCGGGCACTGAAGCTTTCTTT
CASTWTPPGTEAFF
>TRBV28|TRBJ2-7|many|TRBD1
TGTGCCAGCAGTTTAAGGACAGGGATTATGGGCTACGAGCAGTACTTC
CASSLRTGIMGYEQYF
>TRBV11-2|TRBJ2-1|NA|NA
TGTGCCAGCAGCTTGATAGGGCTAGCGACAAATGAGCAGTTCTTC
CASSLIGLATNEQFF
>TRBV2|TRBJ2-3|many|NA
TGTGCCAGCAGTGAAGAGATGGATACGCAGTATTTT
CASSEEMDTQYF
>TRBV2|TRBJ2-1|NA|NA
TGTGCCAGCAGTGTTGTTAATGAGCAGTTCTTC
CASSVVNEQFF
>TRBV20-1|TRBJ2-7|many|NA
TGCAGTGCTAGGGGGGATAAAGATTACGAGCAGTACTTC
CSARGDKDYEQYF
>TRBV6-1|TRBJ2-2|NA|NA
TGTGCCAGCAGTCAGCGGACAGACACCGGGGAGCTGTTTTTT
CASSQRTDTGELFF
>TRBV2|TRBJ1-1|many|NA
TGTGCCAGCACAGAGAATTTGAACACTGAAGCTTTCTTT
CASTENLNTEAFF
>TRBV2|TRBJ2-1|NA|TRBD2
TGTGCCAGCAAGACTAGCGGGATTAATTACAATGAGCAGTTCTTC
CASKTSGINYNEQFF
>TRBV28|TRBJ2-5|few|NA
TGTGCCAGCAGTTTGGCTAGCGACCAAGAGACCCAGTACTTC
CASSLASDQETQYF
>TRBV29-1|TRBJ2-3|many|TRBD2
TGCAGCGTTCTAGTAGCGGGGACAGATACGCAGTATTTT
CSVLVAGTDTQYF
>TRBV25-1|TRBJ2-5|many|TRBD1
TGTGCCAGCAGGTCCAGCCAGGGGGCCGGGGAGACCCAGTACTTC
CASRSSQGAGETQYF
>TRBV12-3/TRBV12-4|TRBJ1-6|few|NA
TGTGCCAGCAGTTTGGGGGGACCCCTCCACTTT
CASSLGGPLHF
>TRBV2|TRBJ2-1|NA|NA
TGTGCCAGCAGTGAATCGGGCAATGAGCAGTTCTTC
CASSESGNEQFF
>TRBV12-3/TRBV12-4|TRBJ2-7|many|TRBD1
TGTGCCAGCAGTTTGGGCCGGGACAGGGGCTCGTACGAGCAGTACTTC
CASSLGRDRGSYEQYF
>TRBV7-2|TRBJ2-3|few|NA
TGTGCCAGCAGCATCTTCCAGGGGATTGGGACAGATACGCAGTATTTT
CASSIFQGIGTDTQYF
>TRBV11-2|TRBJ2-7|few|TRBD1
TGTGCCAGCAGCTTCGCACAGGGGGTTTCCTACGAGCAGTACTTC
CASSFAQGVSYEQYF
>TRBV20-1|TRBJ2-1|many|NA
TGCAGTGCTAGACTAGCAAACTCCTACAATGAGCAGTTCTTC
CSARLANSYNEQFF
>TRBV7-2|TRBJ2-3|many|NA
TGTGCCAGCAGCTTAGTGGGGGCTAGGTACACAGATACGCAGTATTTT
CASSLVGARYTDTQYF
>TRBV7-8|TRBJ1-1|NA|NA
TGTGCCAGCAGCTTAAAAAGAAGAGCGAACACTGAAGCTTTCTTT
CASSLKRRANTEAFF
>TRBV4-1|TRBJ2-3|NA|NA
TGCGCCAGCAGCCAGTCAGGTCGCATCACAGATACGCAGTATTTT
CASSQSGRITDTQYF
>TRBV27|TRBJ1-5|many|TRBD1
TGTGCCAGCAGTCCAAGGGACAGTAATCAGCCCCAGCATTTT
CASSPRDSNQPQHF
>TRBV20-1|TRBJ2-1|once|TRBD1
TGCAGTGCTAGTCAACAGGGGGATTTAAGAATCTTC
CSASQQGDLRIF
>TRBV5-5|TRBJ2-5|few|NA
TGTGCCAGCAGCTTGCGGACAGCAGAGACCCAGTACTTC
CASSLRTAETQYF
>TRBV12-3/TRBV12-4|TRBJ2-7|few|NA
TGTGCCAGCACCCTTATTACCTACGAAAGCTCCTACGAGCAGTACTTC
CASTLITYESSYEQYF
>TRBV2|TRBJ2-1|few|NA
TGTGCCACCTTAAGGGGGGAACCCTACAATGAGCAGTTCTTC
CATLRGEPYNEQFF
>TRBV11-2|TRBJ2-7|many|NA
TGTGCCAGCAGCCTAGAAGGCAAGCAGTACTTC
CASSLEGKQYF
>TRBV28|TRBJ2-1|NA|NA
TGTGCCAGCAGTTTTTCCCCCCATGAGCAGTTCTTC
CASSFSPHEQFF
>TRBV5-1|TRBJ1-2|NA|TRBD1
TGCGCCAGCAGCTCGCCTGCACAGGGGGGAGGCTACACCTTC
CASSSPAQGGGYTF
>TRBV11-1|TRBJ2-1|few|NA
TGTGCCAGCAGCCCGGTGCCAGGGATCAATGAGCAGTTCTTC
CASSPVPGINEQFF
>TRBV6-1|TRBJ2-7|few|NA
TGTGCCAGCAGTGACGGCGGAAGCTTTCACTACGAGCAGTACTTC
CASSDGGSFHYEQYF
>TRBV3-1|TRBJ2-3|few|NA
TGTGCCAGCAGCCAGGGGAACACAGATACGCAGTATTTT
CASSQGNTDTQYF
>TRBV12-3/TRBV12-4|TRBJ2-2|NA|NA
TGTGCCAGCAGCCTCTACCGGGTTACCGGGGAGCTGTTTTTT
CASSLYRVTGELFF
>TRBV2|TRBJ2-1|NA|NA
TGTGCCAGCACGGTTGGGTGGGGCATGAATGAGCAGTTCTTC
CASTVGWGMNEQFF
>TRBV4-1|TRBJ1-2|many|TRBD1
TGCGCCAGCAGCCAAGTTGGGGACAGGGGGCGCGGCTACACCTTC
CASSQVGDRGRGYTF
>TRBV7-9|TRBJ2-2|NA|NA
TGTGCCAGCAGCAAACGACAGGCAAACACCGGGGAGCTGTTTTTT
CASSKRQANTGELFF
>TRBV4-3|TRBJ2-7|NA|NA
TGCGCCAGCAGCCAAGATATGTCGTACGAGCAGTACTTC
CASSQDMSYEQYF
>TRBV11-2|TRBJ2-7|NA|NA
TGTGCCAGCAGCAAACGGACCGGGCCCCACTCCTACGAGCAGTACTTC
CASSKRTGPHSYEQYF
>TRBV28|TRBJ2-7|NA|TRBD2
TGTGCCAGCAGTTCCCCACGGACTAGTTCCTACGAGCAGTACTTC
CASSSPRTSSYEQYF